This is a list of T cell receptor beta chains from one sample in a study of blood T cell repertoires in COVID-19. Only in-frame clones appear in the TCRdb table, and some are missing; sequencing was by immunoSEQ multiplex PCR. The table includes some 310,000 clones, roughly 91% detected once. The sample was PBMCs or T cells enriched from blood (not recorded which). The source is a woman between 25 and 40 years old who had recovered from COVID-19. CDR3s include the opening cysteine and the closing phenylalanine or tryptophan. A D gene is named only where the DNA matches it firmly. Where a row states a size, it is once, few, many or the class of an expanded clone; other rows omit it.

V gene: TRBV27; clone size: -; J gene: TRBJ2-1; D gene: TRBD1; CDR3 protein: CASSPQGQYNEQFF; CDR3 DNA: TGTGCCAGCAGTCCCCAGGGACAGTACAATGAGCAGTTCTTC
V gene: TRBV6-6; clone size: -; J gene: TRBJ1-3; D gene: -; CDR3 protein: CASSYSQGAGNTIYF; CDR3 DNA: TGTGCCAGCAGTTACTCACAGGGAGCTGGAAACACCATATATTTT
V gene: TRBV19; clone size: -; J gene: TRBJ1-5; D gene: TRBD1; CDR3 protein: CASSRDQGEYDQPQHF; CDR3 DNA: TGTGCCAGTAGTAGAGACCAGGGGGAGTATGATCAGCCCCAGCATTTT
V gene: TRBV4-1; clone size: once; J gene: TRBJ1-2; D gene: TRBD1; CDR3 protein: CASSLPNRGDGYTF; CDR3 DNA: TGCGCCAGCAGCCTACCCAACAGGGGCGATGGCTACACCTTC
V gene: TRBV27; clone size: -; J gene: TRBJ1-2; D gene: -; CDR3 protein: CASSFTGYYGYTF; CDR3 DNA: TGTGCCAGCAGTTTCACAGGGTACTATGGCTACACCTTC
V gene: TRBV27; clone size: -; J gene: TRBJ2-1; D gene: -; CDR3 protein: CASREGAHESYNEQFF; CDR3 DNA: TGTGCCAGCAGGGAGGGGGCGCATGAGTCCTACAATGAGCAGTTCTTC
V gene: TRBV19; clone size: -; J gene: TRBJ2-7; D gene: TRBD2; CDR3 protein: CASSIALAGTYEQYF; CDR3 DNA: TGTGCCAGTAGTATAGCACTAGCGGGGACCTACGAGCAGTACTTC
V gene: TRBV19; clone size: -; J gene: TRBJ2-1; D gene: TRBD2; CDR3 protein: CASSQGRVGINEQFF; CDR3 DNA: TGTGCCAGTAGTCAAGGGAGGGTCGGCATCAATGAGCAGTTCTTC
V gene: TRBV5-6; clone size: once; J gene: TRBJ2-5; D gene: TRBD2; CDR3 protein: CASSFTTSGKETQYF; CDR3 DNA: TGTGCCAGCAGCTTTACGACTAGCGGGAAAGAGACCCAGTACTTC
V gene: TRBV11-1; clone size: many; J gene: TRBJ1-2; D gene: -; CDR3 protein: CASSPGQSYGYTF; CDR3 DNA: TGTGCCAGCAGCCCCGGACAGTCCTATGGCTACACCTTC
V gene: TRBV18; clone size: -; J gene: TRBJ2-3; D gene: -; CDR3 protein: CASSPSPPGSTQYF; CDR3 DNA: TGTGCCAGCTCACCAAGCCCCCCCGGTAGTACGCAGTATTTT
V gene: TRBV20-1; clone size: -; J gene: TRBJ2-7; D gene: -; CDR3 protein: CSASGGLWGVYEQYF; CDR3 DNA: TGCAGTGCTAGTGGAGGACTGTGGGGAGTCTACGAGCAGTACTTC
V gene: TRBV13; clone size: -; J gene: TRBJ1-1; D gene: TRBD1; CDR3 protein: CASSSEGQGRTEAFF; CDR3 DNA: TGTGCCAGCAGCTCAGAAGGACAGGGCCGGACTGAAGCTTTCTTT
V gene: TRBV19; clone size: -; J gene: TRBJ1-2; D gene: -; CDR3 protein: CASSIARGGTGGYTF; CDR3 DNA: TGTGCCAGTAGTATAGCCCGAGGGGGAACCGGTGGCTACACCTTC
V gene: TRBV13; clone size: -; J gene: TRBJ2-5; D gene: -; CDR3 protein: CASSPENRVSQETQYF; CDR3 DNA: TGTGCCAGCAGCCCGGAGAACAGGGTTTCTCAAGAGACCCAGTACTTC
V gene: TRBV12-3/TRBV12-4; clone size: -; J gene: TRBJ2-7; D gene: -; CDR3 protein: CASSLGEAEQYF; CDR3 DNA: TGTGCCAGCAGTTTGGGGGAGGCCGAGCAGTACTTC
V gene: TRBV4-2; clone size: -; J gene: TRBJ2-7; D gene: TRBD2; CDR3 protein: CASATGTSGTYEQYF; CDR3 DNA: TGTGCCAGCGCCACCGGGACTAGCGGAACCTACGAGCAGTACTTC
V gene: TRBV30; clone size: -; J gene: TRBJ1-1; D gene: -; CDR3 protein: CAWKGGYGTEAFF; CDR3 DNA: TGTGCCTGGAAAGGCGGGTACGGCACTGAAGCTTTCTTT
V gene: TRBV7-2; clone size: -; J gene: TRBJ1-1; D gene: -; CDR3 protein: CASSLEPGLTEAFF; CDR3 DNA: TGTGCCAGCAGCTTAGAACCGGGTTTAACTGAAGCTTTCTTT
V gene: TRBV5-1; clone size: -; J gene: TRBJ2-3; D gene: TRBD2; CDR3 protein: CASSLIAGGSFTDTQYF; CDR3 DNA: TGCGCCAGCAGCTTGATAGCGGGAGGTAGTTTCACAGATACGCAGTATTTT
V gene: TRBV3-1/TRBV3-2; clone size: -; J gene: TRBJ2-2; D gene: -; CDR3 protein: CASTGREKFTGELFF; CDR3 DNA: TGTGCCAGCACGGGCCGGGAGAAGTTCACCGGGGAGCTGTTTTTT
V gene: TRBV28; clone size: -; J gene: TRBJ2-1; D gene: -; CDR3 protein: CASRARSGFRNNEQFF; CDR3 DNA: TGTGCCAGCAGGGCCAGATCGGGGTTTCGAAACAATGAGCAGTTCTTC